Shown below are 31 T cell receptor beta chains from a single sample sequenced in a study of PD-1 blockade in classical Hodgkin lymphoma. Time point noted: cycle 4 day 1 (C4D1), after 6 weeks of nivolumab. Relapse after autologous stem cell transplantation occurred in every patient, and brentuximab vedotin exposure varied. Method: immunoSEQ multiplex PCR; TCRdb's copy keeps in-frame clones and lacks some. The sample records 85,000 to 90,000 clones, about nine tenths being singletons. Here the sequenced sample was peripheral blood mononuclear cells (PBMCs), taken before the fourth cycle of nivolumab. The receptors come from a human donor with classical Hodgkin lymphoma.

The rearrangement uses TRBV2 and TRBJ2-1; 7 positions match TRBD1. The germline V gene has CDR1 SNHLY and CDR2 FYNNEI. V lost 6 bases and J lost 3; bases outside the gene matches: 5. There are 14 residues in the CDR3. The CDR3 spells CASSETGNYNEQFF. CDR3 sequence (DNA): TGTGCCAGCAGCGAGACAGGGAACTACAATGAGCAGTTCTTC.

This sequence joins TRBV10-3 and TRBJ2-2; 8 nucleotides agree with TRBD1. There are 15 residues in the CDR3. J gave up 1 base and V 11 bases, and 9 bases lay outside the gene matches. Germline lookup yields CDR1 ENHRY and CDR2 SYGVKD. The CDR3: CALGYGQGNTGELFF. In DNA form, the CDR3 reads TGTGCCCTGGGATATGGACAGGGGAACACCGGGGAGCTGTTTTTT.

The chain is built from TRBV9 and TRBJ2-3; the match to TRBD2 covers 11 bases. V lost 3 bases to trimming and J lost 3 bases; unmatched junction nucleotides: 3. CDR1 SGDLS and CDR2 YYNGEE come from the germline V gene. The CDR3 covers 15 residues. The CDR3: CASSAASGGTDTQYF. Written as DNA, the CDR3 is TGTGCCAGCAGCGCAGCTAGCGGGGGGACAGATACGCAGTATTTT.

The chain couples TRBV10-2 to TRBJ2-1; 10 nucleotides agree with TRBD2. After removal of 8 bases from V and 5 bases from J, the junction contained 15 bases not matched to a gene. This CDR3 has 17 residues. Germline assignment: CDR1 WSHSY and CDR2 SAAADI. The CDR3 sequence: CASGEGLARLNNNEQFF. The CDR3 DNA is TGCGCCAGCGGGGAGGGACTAGCGCGTTTGAACAACAATGAGCAGTTCTTC.

The chain combines TRBV5-6 with TRBJ1-6, with D perhaps TRBD1 (5 bases). This CDR3 has 14 residues. Germline-derived CDR1 and CDR2 are SGHDT and YYEEEE. V lost 7 bases to trimming and J lost 7 bases, with 15 bases between them. The DNA of the CDR3 is TGTGCCAGCGGGGGGGTGCAGGCCAATTCACCCCTCCACTTT. This translates into CASGGVQANSPLHF.

This chain connects TRBV7-7 to TRBJ2-6; 10 nucleotides match TRBD1. The trim removed 3 bases at V and 2 bases at J, leaving 1 base unmatched. This CDR3 spans 16 amino acids. Germline V lookup: CDR1 SSHAT, CDR2 FNYEAQ (reference sequence). The DNA for the CDR3 is TGTGCCAGCAGCTTGGGGACAGGGGCTGGGGCCAACGTCCTGACTTTC. Translated: CASSLGTGAGANVLTF.

CDR3 sequence: CASSSWTRETQYF. CDR3 bases: TGTGCCAGCAGCTCCTGGACCAGGGAGACCCAGTACTTC. This rearrangement joins TRBV7-2 to TRBJ2-5; D not resolved. In germline, CDR1 is SGHTA, CDR2 FQGNSA. V lost 4 bases and J lost 5, with 11 bases in between. The CDR3 is made up of 13 amino acids.

The V gene is TRBV5-1, the J gene TRBJ2-1; 10 bases fit TRBD2. The germline gives CDR1 SGHRS, CDR2 YFSETQ. After removal of 2 bases from V and 0 bases from J, the junction contained 8 bases not matched to a gene. The CDR3 sequence is 18 residues long. The CDR3 DNA sequence: TGCGCCAGCAGCTTACCTAGCGGGGGAGTGAGCTCCTACAATGAGCAGTTCTTC. It is translated as CASSLPSGGVSSYNEQFF.

The V and J genes are TRBV5-5 and TRBJ2-5, with 9 positions matching TRBD2. Germline trimming cut 4 bases from V and 1 base from J; bases unmatched to any gene: 5. The germline V gene encodes CDR1 SGHKS and CDR2 YYEKEE (reference sequence). There are 15 residues in the CDR3. CDR3 protein: CASSTTGLAQETQYF. The CDR3 DNA reads TGTGCCAGCAGCACAACGGGACTAGCCCAAGAGACCCAGTACTTC.

This chain connects TRBV7-5 to TRBJ1-5; the D segment call TRBD1 is taken from the table without a DNA check. TRBV7-5 is a listed pseudogene. CDR3 length: 16 amino acids. The CDR3 bases are TGTGTCAGAAGCTTCCGGGACAGCAGGAATAATCAGCCCCAGCATTTT. Translation gives CVRSFRDSRNNQPQHF.

With regard to this clone: Other nucleotide sequences from this sample produce the same CDR3. The CDR3 coding sequence is TGTGCCTGGAGTGACTCCCCCTGGGGGGGGGCCGGGGAGCAGTACTTC. Translating it yields CAWSDSPWGGAGEQYF. The gene calls are TRBV30 and TRBJ2-7; maybe TRBD2 (7 bases). Looked up from germline, CDR1 is GTSNPN and CDR2 is SVGIG (reference sequence). The V gene lost 1 base and the J gene lost 7 bases, with 23 bases spanning the gap. There are 16 residues in the CDR3.

This clone is a singleton in its sample. This chain joins TRBV5-1 and TRBJ1-2; no clear D gene. This CDR3 is 15 amino acids long. V lost 0 bases and J lost 4, with 13 bases in between. CDR1 is SGHRS, CDR2 YFSETQ, per germline. CDR3 residues: CASSLGVGFGYGYTF. The CDR3, as DNA: TGCGCCAGCAGCTTGGGGGTCGGTTTTGGCTATGGCTACACCTTC.

CDR3 sequence reads: CASSYAGQAWEQYF. The CDR3 DNA reads TGTGCCAGCAGTTACGCCGGACAGGCGTGGGAGCAGTACTTC. V is TRBV6-6 and J is TRBJ2-7; 7 bases map to TRBD1. The CDR3 totals 14 residues. V trimming: 2 bases; J trimming: 7 bases; junction bases outside the gene matches: 8. Germline-derived CDR1 and CDR2 are MNHNY and SVGAGI (reference sequence).

This sequence joins TRBV6-6 and TRBJ1-1; 7 positions agree with TRBD1. Germline V CDR1 and CDR2: MNHNY, SVGAGI (reference sequence). The CDR3 spans 14 residues. The trim removed 5 bases at V and 1 base at J, leaving 4 bases unmatched. The CDR3 DNA is TGTGCCAGCAGTGAGGGACAGCAGAACACTGAAGCTTTCTTT. Translation: CASSEGQQNTEAFF.

The gene calls are TRBV19 and TRBJ1-1; D is perhaps TRBD1 (6 bases). The CDR3 spans 14 residues. From germline, CDR1 is LNHDA and CDR2 SQIVND (reference sequence). Trimming pared 3 bases from V and 7 bases from J, leaving 15 bases between. The CDR3 here is CASSMGSGGGEAFF. In DNA, the CDR3 is TGTGCCAGTAGTATGGGTTCGGGAGGGGGTGAAGCTTTCTTT.

The chain joins TRBV5-1 to TRBJ2-2; 9 bases are a match to TRBD2. Germline CDR1 SGHRS, CDR2 YFSETQ. This CDR3 is 16 amino acids long. Trimming cost V 0 bases and J 4 bases; bases outside gene matches: 4. The CDR3 reads CASSLVAGAGTGELFF. In nucleotides, the CDR3 is TGCGCCAGCAGCTTGGTAGCGGGGGCCGGCACCGGGGAGCTGTTTTTT.

The chain is built from TRBV11-2 and TRBJ2-4, with 8 bases matching TRBD2. V lost 3 bases, J lost 7 bases, and 5 bases stayed unmatched. This CDR3 contains 14 residues. Germline V gives CDR1 SGHAT, CDR2 FQNNGV. The CDR3 reads CASSFYSGGNIQYF. The CDR3, as DNA: TGTGCCAGCAGCTTCTACAGCGGGGGCAACATTCAGTACTTC.

The genes are TRBV14 and TRBJ1-1, with D unresolved. The V gene's germline CDR1 is SGHDN and CDR2 FVKESK. V gave up 1 base and J gave up 1 base, with 13 bases separating them. The CDR3 is made up of 16 amino acids. DNA of the CDR3: TGTGCCAGCAGCCAAGTGTTGTTGGCACCGAACACTGAAGCTTTCTTT. Its protein product is CASSQVLLAPNTEAFF.

The chain uses TRBV7-9 and TRBJ2-1; perhaps D is TRBD1 or TRBD2 (5 bases each). The CDR3 totals 16 residues. Trimming cost V 5 bases and J 4 bases, with 18 bases left between them. Germline-derived CDR1 and CDR2 are SEHNR and FQNEAQ (reference sequence). CDR3 residues: CASSLLRDGLYNEQFF. CDR3 sequence (DNA): TGTGCCAGCAGCCTTCTCCGGGACGGTCTTTACAATGAGCAGTTCTTC.

This rearrangement joins TRBV12-2 to TRBJ1-6. TRBV12-2 is shown as a pseudogene. The CDR3 runs 15 residues. CDR3 in DNA: TGTGCAAGTCGCTTAGTAGGAACAACCTCCTCCCTCCTCCACTTT. Translation: CASRLVGTTSSLLHF.

V usage is TRBV11-2 and J usage is TRBJ2-5; weak D call: TRBD2 (5 bases). The CDR3 is 15 residues long. The V end was cut by 2 bases, the J end by 0 bases, with 10 bases between. Germline V lookup: CDR1 SGHAT, CDR2 FQNNGV. For the CDR3, the DNA is TGTGCCAGCAGCTTAATGCGGGCGGACCAAGAGACCCAGTACTTC. Protein sequence: CASSLMRADQETQYF.

The chain couples TRBV29-1 to TRBJ1-1, with a possible D match to TRBD1 (5 bases). The CDR3 length is 13 residues. Trimming took 4 bases from V and 1 from J, leaving 10 bases between them. Germline V lookup: CDR1 SQVTM, CDR2 ANQGSEA. CDR3 nucleotides: TGCAGCGTTGCAGGGACTCAGAACACTGAAGCTTTCTTT. It yields the protein CSVAGTQNTEAFF. Drawing the rest from reference TRBV29-1 and TRBJ1-1, the complete variable domain is SAVISQKPSRDICQRGTSLTIQCQVDSQVTMMFWYRQQPGQSLTLIATANQGSEATYESGFVIDKFPISRPNLTFSTLTVSNMSPEDSSIYLCSVAGTQNTEAFFGQGTRLTVV.

As to this clone: An end of the junction does not agree with germline; a read error may underlie this. The gene calls are TRBV5-1 and TRBJ1-3; 7 bases fit TRBD1. The CDR3 is made up of 15 amino acids. From germline, CDR1 is SGHRS and CDR2 YFSETQ. CDR3: CASSLVPGGGNTIYF. The CDR3 DNA reads TGTGCCAGCAGCTTGGTACCAGGGGGAGGAAACACCATATATTTT.

This chain links TRBV18 with TRBJ2-7; a weak D match, TRBD1 (6 bases). V lost 2 bases and J 4 bases, leaving 15 bases between the germline ends. Germline-derived CDR1 and CDR2 are KGHSH and LQKENI. The CDR3 spans 15 residues. For the CDR3, the DNA is TGTGCCAGCTCACCATTCTGGGGGCGCCTATACGAGCAGTACTTC. This codes for CASSPFWGRLYEQYF. Variable domain in full (rest from reference TRBV18 and TRBJ2-7): NAGVMQNPRHLVRRRGQEARLRCSPMKGHSHVYWYRQLPEEGLKFMVYLQKENIIDESGMPKERFSAEFPKEGPSILRIQQVVRGDSAAYFCASSPFWGRLYEQYFGPGTRLTVT.

This rearrangement joins TRBV6-5 to TRBJ1-5; D is unresolved. Between the trimmed V and J ends, which lost 5 bases and 13 bases, there was a span of 9 bases. The CDR3 sequence is 10 residues long. Germline V gene data show CDR1 as MNHEY and CDR2 as SVGAGI. The CDR3 region is CASSRTSQHF. The CDR3 nucleotides read TGTGCCAGCAGTAGGACGTCGCAGCATTTT.

The V gene is TRBV27, the J gene TRBJ2-3; a weak D match, TRBD2 (5 bases). Trimming took off 5 bases at V and 5 bases at J, with 5 bases between the two ends. Germline values: CDR1 MNHEY, CDR2 SMNVEV (reference sequence). The CDR3 sequence is 11 residues long. Here the CDR3 DNA reads TGTGCCAGCAGTGAGGGAGATACGCAGTATTTT. Protein: CASSEGDTQYF.

The rearrangement joins TRBV5-1 to TRBJ1-1, with D maybe TRBD1 (5 bases). This CDR3 region has 17 residues. Per germline, CDR1 SGHRS and CDR2 YFSETQ. V lost 1 base to trimming and J lost 4 bases, with 20 bases between them. This CDR3 reads CASSLFPSREQGTEAFF. The DNA of the CDR3 is TGCGCCAGCAGCTTGTTCCCATCGAGGGAGCAGGGCACTGAAGCTTTCTTT.

The chain recombines TRBV9 with TRBJ2-7; a weak D match, TRBD2 (6 bases). This CDR3 is 14 amino acids long. V gave up 1 base and J gave up 7 bases, with 15 bases separating them. Germline V gives CDR1 SGDLS, CDR2 YYNGEE. CDR3 nucleotides: TGTGCCAGCAGCGTATCCGCGGGGAGTGAGGAGCAGTACTTC. Residues: CASSVSAGSEEQYF.

The chain recombines TRBV2 with TRBJ2-5; 9 nucleotides line up with TRBD1. Trimming at V came to 5 bases and at J to 1 base, leaving 5 bases not matched to a gene. This CDR3 region has 15 residues. CDR1 SNHLY and CDR2 FYNNEI come from the germline V gene. The CDR3 sequence is CASSLPGQGQETQYF. CDR3 nucleotides: TGTGCCAGCAGTTTACCGGGACAGGGCCAAGAGACCCAGTACTTC.

The genes are TRBV18 and TRBJ2-7, with D possibly matching TRBD1 (6 bases). Between the trimmed V and J ends, which lost 6 bases and 0 bases, there was a span of 15 bases. The CDR3 is made up of 15 amino acids. From germline, CDR1 is KGHSH and CDR2 LQKENI. The CDR3 loop reads CASSRPRDNSYEQYF. DNA of the CDR3: TGTGCCAGCTCGCGCCCCCGGGACAACTCCTACGAGCAGTACTTC.

The rearrangement links TRBV18 to TRBJ2-2; no firm D call. CDR1 and CDR2 from the germline V gene are KGHSH and LQKENI. The CDR3 covers 16 residues. Trimming took off 2 bases at V and 0 bases at J, with 10 bases between the two ends. CDR3 nucleotide sequence: TGTGCCAGCTCACCAATTCCCACCTCGAACACCGGGGAGCTGTTTTTT. This gives the protein CASSPIPTSNTGELFF.